The 23 T cell receptor beta chains presented below share a single source sample, sequenced in a study of vaccination effects on CD4 cells after COVID-19. Culture lasted roughly eleven days before CD4+ T cell isolation. Their antigen targets remain unknown. Sequencing used immunoSEQ multiplex PCR; TCRdb keeps in-frame clones, though not all of them. The sample consists of more than 30,000 clones, 60% to 75% of them appearing once. Sequences were derived from CD4+ T cells from PBMCs cultured without peptide, sampled before COVID-19 vaccination. These receptors were collected from a human donor who received a COVID-19 vaccine.

The chain recombines TRBV28 with TRBJ2-5; no definite D call. The ends were cut back, 3 bases at V and 1 base at J, with 3 bases in the middle. Germline V gene lookup returns CDR1 MDHEN and CDR2 SYDVKM. The CDR3 contains 12 residues. The CDR3 coding sequence is TGTGCCAGCAGTTTTGGCCAAGAGACCCAGTACTTC. Encoded protein: CASSFGQETQYF.

The V gene is TRBV2, the J gene TRBJ1-2; TRBD1 is a possible D gene (5 bases). The germline CDR1 and CDR2 sequences are SNHLY and FYNNEI. The CDR3 extends over 12 amino acids. Trimming removed 2 bases at V and 8 bases at J, with 9 bases between. CDR3 residues: CASSERQYGYTF. As DNA, the CDR3 is TGTGCCAGCAGTGAACGACAGTACGGCTACACCTTC.

The rearrangement links TRBV24-1 to TRBJ2-2; 8 bases map to TRBD1. CDR1 is KGHDR and CDR2 is SFDVKD in the germline V gene. Unmatched junction bases numbered 8, after V lost 9 bases and J lost 0 bases. This CDR3 spans 16 amino acids. CDR3 residues: CATQNPGQANTGELFF. As DNA, the CDR3 is TGTGCCACCCAAAACCCGGGACAGGCGAACACCGGGGAGCTGTTTTTT.

Turning to this clone: At one of its ends the junction is not consistent with the germline gene, which may arise from a read error. The chain recombines TRBV7-7 with TRBJ2-1, with 8 bases matching TRBD1. The CDR3 sequence is 13 residues long. CDR1 and CDR2 (germline): SSHAT, FNYEAQ (reference sequence). This CDR3 reads CASSRDRGNEQFF. The CDR3 DNA is TGTGCTAGCAGCCGTGACAGGGGCAATGAGCAGTTCTTC.

This CDR3 is CASSLRLAGEGNTGELFF. The DNA for the CDR3 is TGTGCCAGCAGTTTACGACTAGCGGGAGAGGGGAACACCGGGGAGCTGTTTTTT. This rearrangement joins TRBV27 to TRBJ2-2; TRBD2 matches 12 bases. Unmatched junction bases numbered 5, after V lost 2 bases and J lost 1 base. Germline lookup yields CDR1 MNHEY and CDR2 SMNVEV (reference sequence). The length of the CDR3 is 18 residues.

The rearrangement links TRBV11-2 to TRBJ2-2, with D perhaps matching TRBD1 or TRBD2 (5 bases each). Germline V gene data show CDR1 as SGHAT and CDR2 as FQNNGV. V lost 4 bases and J lost 6, with 18 bases in between. This CDR3 contains 16 residues. DNA for the CDR3: TGTGCCAGCAGCTCACTCTCCGGGGCCAGCGCCGGGGAGCTGTTTTTT. This encodes CASSSLSGASAGELFF. Looking up the rest from reference TRBV11-2 and TRBJ2-2 gives the full variable domain: EAGVAQSPRYKIIEKRQSVAFWCNPISGHATLYWYQQILGQGPKLLIQFQNNGVVDDSQLPKDRFSAERLKGVDSTLKIQPAKLEDSAVYLCASSSLSGASAGELFFGEGSRLTVL.

This chain links TRBV14 with TRBJ1-4; 7 bases agree with TRBD1. The CDR3 is made up of 16 amino acids. Unmatched junction bases numbered 13, after V lost 5 bases and J lost 7 bases. The germline gives CDR1 SGHDN, CDR2 FVKESK. The CDR3 here is CASSTFLQGWREKLFF. CDR3 DNA sequence: TGTGCCAGCAGCACTTTCCTACAGGGGTGGCGTGAAAAACTGTTTTTT.

This clone is termed medium-sized (0.01 to 0.1%). The V and J genes are TRBV10-2 and TRBJ1-2; D remains unclear. Germline CDR1 WSHSY, CDR2 SAAADI. The ends were cut back, 6 bases at V and 0 bases at J, with 8 bases in the middle. This CDR3 region has 13 residues. The CDR3 DNA reads as TGCGCCAGCAGCCCGGGAACTAACTATGGCTACACCTTC. This sequence encodes CASSPGTNYGYTF.

The chain is built from TRBV19 and TRBJ2-3; no definite D call. In germline, CDR1 is LNHDA, CDR2 SQIVND (reference sequence). Deletions cut 7 bases from V and 5 bases from J, with 13 bases between. The CDR3 is 13 amino acids. This CDR3 is CASTDPQIDTQYF. CDR3 nucleotides: TGTGCCAGTACCGACCCCCAGATAGATACGCAGTATTTT.

J is TRBJ2-1 and V is TRBV7-2; possible D gene TRBD2, 5 bases. V was trimmed by 5 bases and J by 4 bases, leaving 15 bases between them. From germline, CDR1 is SGHTA and CDR2 FQGNSA. The CDR3 length is 15 residues. CDR3 sequence (DNA): TGTGCCAGCAGCCCCGGTGTTCAGCGGTACAATGAGCAGTTCTTC. Translating gives CASSPGVQRYNEQFF.

This clone was seen a handful of times. V and J are TRBV19 and TRBJ1-5; 9 nucleotides match TRBD1. CDR3 length equals 15 residues. V trimming: 5 bases; J trimming: 7 bases; junction bases outside the gene matches: 9. Looked up from germline, CDR1 is LNHDA and CDR2 is SQIVND (reference sequence). The CDR3 DNA follows: TGTGCCAGTAGTGACCCGGGACAGGGTAGGCAGCCCCAGCATTTT. It translates to CASSDPGQGRQPQHF.

The gene calls are TRBV7-9 and TRBJ2-5; 8 bases are a match to TRBD1. V was clipped by 6 bases and J by 2 bases; unmatched bases: 8. There are 15 residues in the CDR3. The germline CDR1 and CDR2 sequences are SEHNR and FQNEAQ (reference sequence). The chain's CDR3 is CASREGRDRQETQYF. In DNA form, the CDR3 reads TGTGCCAGCAGGGAGGGGCGGGACAGGCAAGAGACCCAGTACTTC.

V and J are TRBV5-5 and TRBJ2-7; weak D call: TRBD1 (6 bases). The germline V and J ends were trimmed by 0 bases and 3 bases, with 16 bases remaining between them. There are 16 residues in the CDR3. Germline loops: CDR1 SGHKS, CDR2 YYEKEE (reference sequence). CDR3 nucleotides: TGTGCCAGCAGCTTGGAGGGGACACTGATAATCTACGAGCAGTACTTC. Protein: CASSLEGTLIIYEQYF.

This chain connects TRBV4-1 to TRBJ1-5, with D unclear. Trimming shortened V by 3 bases and J by 6 bases, and 12 bases separated the two germline ends. Germline lookup yields CDR1 MGHRA and CDR2 YSYEKL. The CDR3 extends over 14 amino acids. The CDR3 DNA is TGCGCCAGCAGCCATGCCGCGGGAACTCAGCCCCAGCATTTT. This encodes CASSHAAGTQPQHF.

The rearrangement uses TRBV19 and TRBJ2-2, with TRBD1 as a possible D gene (6 bases). The V end lost 6 bases, the J end lost 4 bases, and 12 bases lay between the germline ends. The CDR3 is 14 residues long. The V gene's germline CDR1 is LNHDA and CDR2 SQIVND (reference sequence). This CDR3 is CASRQDRITGELFF. The CDR3 region has the DNA TGTGCCAGTAGACAGGACAGAATCACCGGGGAGCTGTTTTTT. Full variable domain (outside the CDR3, taken from reference TRBV19 and TRBJ2-2): DGGITQSPKYLFRKEGQNVTLSCEQNLNHDAMYWYRQDPGQGLRLIYYSQIVNDFQKGDIAEGYSVSREKKESFPLTVTSAQKNPTAFYLCASRQDRITGELFFGEGSRLTVL.

This chain connects TRBV9 to TRBJ1-1; D gene ambiguous. This CDR3 is 14 amino acids long. Trimming removed 0 bases at V and 1 base at J, with 7 bases between. Germline lookup yields CDR1 SGDLS and CDR2 YYNGEE. CDR3: CASSVGPSNTEAFF. The CDR3 DNA follows: TGTGCCAGCAGCGTAGGTCCATCGAACACTGAAGCTTTCTTT.

This clone was counted only a few times. The V and J genes are TRBV2 and TRBJ1-1; D ambiguous. The germline gives CDR1 SNHLY, CDR2 FYNNEI. The CDR3 spans 15 residues. With 2 bases removed from V and 5 bases from J, the gap between germline ends came to 15 bases. CDR3: CASSEKLVVGTEAFF. The CDR3 DNA reads as TGTGCCAGCAGTGAAAAGTTGGTCGTAGGGACTGAAGCTTTCTTT.

The chain combines TRBV25-1 with TRBJ1-3; TRBD1 might be the D (6 bases). Germline V gene data show CDR1 as MGHDK and CDR2 as SYGVNS. CDR3 length equals 15 residues. The V end lost 2 bases, the J end lost 2 bases, and 10 bases lay between the germline ends. The CDR3 is CASSERGDAGNTIYF. The CDR3 bases are TGTGCCAGCAGTGAAAGGGGGGACGCTGGAAACACCATATATTTT.

This chain joins TRBV5-4 and TRBJ2-2; TRBD2 is a possible D gene (7 bases). Germline lookup yields CDR1 SGHNT and CDR2 YYREEE (reference sequence). The length of the CDR3 is 16 residues. Deletions cut 2 bases from V and 0 bases from J, with 11 bases between. The CDR3 region has the DNA TGTGCCAGCAGCTTCGGGGGGCGGGCGAACACCGGGGAGCTGTTTTTT. Amino acid sequence: CASSFGGRANTGELFF.

V usage is TRBV2 and J usage is TRBJ1-2; no reliable D call. CDR3 length equals 13 residues. V lost 0 bases and J 5 bases, leaving 7 bases between the germline ends. From germline, CDR1 is SNHLY and CDR2 FYNNEI. CDR3: CASSEAREYGYTF. The DNA for the CDR3 is TGTGCCAGCAGTGAAGCGAGGGAATATGGCTACACCTTC.

The rearrangement uses TRBV28 and TRBJ2-1; 11 nucleotides match TRBD2. Germline loops: CDR1 MDHEN, CDR2 SYDVKM. The CDR3 is 17 residues long. Trimming at V came to 4 bases and at J to 4 bases, leaving 9 bases not matched to a gene. Here the CDR3 reads CASSSLGLAASYNEQFF. The CDR3 DNA reads TGTGCCAGCAGTTCCTTGGGACTAGCGGCTTCTTACAATGAGCAGTTCTTC.

The chain couples TRBV19 to TRBJ2-1; 12 nucleotides agree with TRBD2. Germline V CDR1 and CDR2: LNHDA, SQIVND (reference sequence). With V trimmed by 8 bases and J by 0 bases, 5 bases remained unmatched. The CDR3 length is 16 residues. The CDR3, as DNA: TGTGCCAGTCGGACTAGCGGGAAGGGCTCCTACAATGAGCAGTTCTTC. Amino acid sequence: CASRTSGKGSYNEQFF.

The chain carries TRBV29-1 and TRBJ2-7, with a tentative D call TRBD1 (5 bases). Looked up from germline, CDR1 is SQVTM and CDR2 is ANQGSEA. The ends were cut back, 0 bases at V and 4 bases at J, with 10 bases in the middle. The CDR3 sequence is 13 residues long. CDR3: CSVEDQGKYEQYF. The CDR3 nucleotides read TGCAGCGTTGAAGATCAGGGAAAGTACGAGCAGTACTTC.